The 32 T cell receptor beta chains below come from one sample, sequenced in a study of T cell repertoires in ileal Crohn's disease. Here immunoSEQ multiplex PCR was the method, and the copy in TCRdb shows in-frame clones only, minus some. Of about 15,000 clones in the sample, 75% to 85% were seen once. Input material: ileal tissue. The receptors were gathered from an adult with Crohn's disease.

The CDR3 region has the DNA TGTGCCAGCAGACCCAACAGGGACAGGGTCAATTCACCCCTCCACTTT. Its protein is CASRPNRDRVNSPLHF. V usage is TRBV6-6 and J usage is TRBJ1-6; 9 positions match TRBD1. This CDR3 has 16 amino acids. In germline, CDR1 is MNHNY, CDR2 SVGAGI (reference sequence). The V gene end was trimmed by 6 bases and the J gene end by 7 bases; junction bases not matched to a gene: 10.

The gene calls are TRBV27 and TRBJ1-1, with a tentative D call TRBD1 (5 bases). Trimming shortened V by 0 bases and J by 0 bases, and 14 bases separated the two germline ends. Germline V gives CDR1 MNHEY, CDR2 SMNVEV (reference sequence). The CDR3 is 17 amino acids. In nucleotides, the CDR3 is TGTGCCAGCAGTTTATCGACAGTAGCAGCCATGAACACTGAAGCTTTCTTT. It encodes CASSLSTVAAMNTEAFF.

The CDR3 nucleotides are TGTGCCAGCAGCCAAGGACTCTCTGGGGCCAACGTCCTGACTTTC. Translating it yields CASSQGLSGANVLTF. The chain links TRBV2 to TRBJ2-6; D is possibly TRBD2 (5 bases). CDR1 and CDR2 from the germline V gene are SNHLY and FYNNEI. There are 15 residues in the CDR3. V lost 6 bases, J lost 0 bases, and 9 bases lay in between.

The rearrangement joins TRBV7-6 to TRBJ1-6; D remains ambiguous. The CDR3 has 15 residues. Germline assignment: CDR1 SGHVS and CDR2 FNYEAQ. Trimming removed 0 bases at V and 4 bases at J, with 7 bases between. The CDR3 coding sequence is TGTGCCAGCAGCTTAGCGCCCGGGTATAATTCACCCCTCCACTTT. Its protein is CASSLAPGYNSPLHF.

The chain couples TRBV6-5 to TRBJ1-2; 8 positions match TRBD1. The junction had 2 bases not matched to a gene; V was cut back by 2 bases and J by 3 bases. CDR3 length: 14 amino acids. The germline CDR1 and CDR2 sequences are MNHEY and SVGAGI. CDR3: CASSYQDRDYGYTF. For the CDR3, the DNA is TGTGCCAGCAGTTACCAGGACAGGGACTATGGCTACACCTTC.

The chain employs TRBV30 and TRBJ2-3; 13 bases agree with TRBD2. J was trimmed by 3 bases and V by 8 bases; bases with no gene match: 2. CDR3 length: 13 residues. Germline assignment: CDR1 GTSNPN and CDR2 SVGIG (reference sequence). CDR3 in amino acids: CARGLAGTDTQYF. CDR3 coding DNA: TGTGCCCGGGGACTAGCGGGGACAGATACGCAGTATTTT.

The chain is built from TRBV18 and TRBJ2-7; perhaps TRBD2 as D (6 bases). The CDR3 has 15 amino acids. Trimming stripped 2 bases from V and 1 base from J, with 12 bases between. From germline, CDR1 is KGHSH and CDR2 LQKENI. CDR3 protein: CASSPGQGGSYEQYF. The CDR3 DNA reads TGTGCCAGCTCACCAGGCCAGGGAGGATCCTACGAGCAGTACTTC.

The chain joins TRBV9 to TRBJ2-1; 7 nucleotides align to TRBD1. Germline V CDR1 and CDR2: SGDLS, YYNGEE. Trimming at V came to 0 bases and at J to 7 bases, leaving 10 bases not matched to a gene. The CDR3 runs to 16 residues. The CDR3 DNA reads TGTGCCAGCAGCGTAGGTGGGGCAGGGGGAAGGAATGAGCAGTTCTTC. Encoded protein: CASSVGGAGGRNEQFF.

The chain links TRBV19 to TRBJ1-1; D may be TRBD1 (5 bases). Trimming took off 3 bases at V and 4 bases at J, with 15 bases between the two ends. The CDR3 has 15 residues. CDR1 is LNHDA, CDR2 SQIVND, per germline (reference sequence). The CDR3 sequence is CASSIGAGATTEAFF. In DNA form, the CDR3 reads TGTGCCAGTAGTATTGGGGCGGGAGCCACCACTGAAGCTTTCTTT.

V usage is TRBV30 and J usage is TRBJ2-1; D call uncertain. CDR1 GTSNPN and CDR2 SVGIG come from the germline V gene (reference sequence). V was clipped by 3 bases and J by 0 bases, with 9 bases between them. The CDR3 extends over 14 amino acids. The CDR3 here is CAWSAESSYNEQFF. CDR3 bases: TGTGCCTGGAGCGCCGAGAGCTCCTACAATGAGCAGTTCTTC.

This sequence joins TRBV11-3 and TRBJ2-2; TRBD2 matches 7 bases. CDR1 is SGHNT and CDR2 is YENEEA in the germline V gene. Germline trimming cut 1 base from V and 5 bases from J; bases unmatched to any gene: 7. The CDR3 is 16 amino acids. The CDR3 bases are TGTGCCAGCAGCTTAGGGGGAGGGCGTGTGACCGGGGAGCTGTTTTTT. It codes for CASSLGGGRVTGELFF.

The chain joins TRBV10-2 to TRBJ1-1, with D possibly being TRBD1 (5 bases). In germline, CDR1 is WSHSY, CDR2 SAAADI. V was shortened by 1 base and J by 1 base, with 10 bases between the two germline ends. The CDR3 loop spans 15 amino acids. CDR3 DNA: TGCGCCAGCAGTGAGTGGGGCGGCCAGAACACTGAAGCTTTCTTT. Protein product: CASSEWGGQNTEAFF.

The chain is built from TRBV5-1 and TRBJ1-1; TRBD1 matches at 9 bases. J lost 2 bases, V lost 2 bases, and 7 bases had no gene match. The CDR3 runs 16 residues. Per the germline V gene, CDR1 is SGHRS and CDR2 is YFSETQ. Here the CDR3 reads CASSFSADRGNTEAFF. CDR3 DNA: TGCGCCAGCAGCTTCAGCGCGGACAGGGGAAACACTGAAGCTTTCTTT.

The rearrangement links TRBV7-8 to TRBJ1-3; TRBD1 agrees at 8 bases. The CDR3 loop spans 15 amino acids. V trimming: 3 bases; J trimming: 6 bases; junction bases outside the gene matches: 7. Germline V lookup: CDR1 SGHVS, CDR2 FQNEAQ. The DNA for the CDR3 is TGTGCCAGCAGCTTCGGACAGGGCTTGGCAAACACCATATATTTT. It specifies CASSFGQGLANTIYF.

The chain is built from TRBV7-8 and TRBJ2-2; 7 bases match TRBD1. The CDR3 extends over 14 amino acids. Looked up from germline, CDR1 is SGHVS and CDR2 is FQNEAQ. Losses at the gene ends were 5 bases for V and 4 bases for J; bases not matched to a gene: 4. CDR3 loop: CASSTGTVTGELFF. The CDR3 DNA reads as TGTGCCAGCAGCACCGGGACAGTCACCGGGGAGCTGTTTTTT.

The chain has TRBV2 and TRBJ2-2; D perhaps matches TRBD1 (6 bases). V gave up 6 bases and J gave up 0 bases, with 11 bases separating them. The CDR3 loop spans 15 amino acids. Germline V lookup: CDR1 SNHLY, CDR2 FYNNEI. The DNA of the CDR3 is TGTGCCAGCAGATCCGGGACATCGAACACCGGGGAGCTGTTTTTT. This translates into CASRSGTSNTGELFF. Based on the CDR3 plus reference TRBV2 and TRBJ2-2, the full variable domain is EPEVTQTPSHQVTQMGQEVILRCVPISNHLYFYWYRQILGQKVEFLVSFYNNEISEKSEIFDDQFSVERPDGSNFTLKIRSTKLEDSAMYFCASRSGTSNTGELFFGEGSRLTVL.

This chain joins TRBV19 and TRBJ1-3, with D hard to call. The CDR3 contains 15 residues. Trimming left V 3 bases short and J 0 bases short, with 9 bases between. Germline-derived CDR1 and CDR2 are LNHDA and SQIVND (reference sequence). The CDR3, as DNA: TGTGCCAGTAGTATCTCCGTTTACTCTGGAAACACCATATATTTT. Translation: CASSISVYSGNTIYF.

A note on this clone: The sample contains more than one DNA sequence encoding this CDR3. The genes are TRBV5-5 and TRBJ2-3; 11 nucleotides line up with TRBD2. V shed 2 bases and J 0 bases; nucleotides not matched to a gene: 2. The CDR3 extends over 16 amino acids. In germline, CDR1 is SGHKS, CDR2 YYEKEE (reference sequence). The CDR3 DNA reads as TGTGCCAGCAGCTTCTTAGCGGGGGGGAGCACAGATACGCAGTATTTT. Its protein product is CASSFLAGGSTDTQYF.

The chain recombines TRBV29-1 with TRBJ2-5; 7 bases fit TRBD1. The germline CDR1 and CDR2 sequences are SQVTM and ANQGSEA. The CDR3 covers 13 residues. The V and J ends lost 4 bases and 3 bases, in that order; junction bases with no gene match: 5. The CDR3 DNA follows: TGCAGCGTTGCCCCGACAGGGAAAGAGACCCAGTACTTC. It specifies CSVAPTGKETQYF.

The rearrangement joins TRBV29-1 to TRBJ2-3; D is possibly TRBD2 (6 bases). The V end was cut by 6 bases, the J end by 6 bases, with 16 bases between. The CDR3 runs to 13 residues. The germline gives CDR1 SQVTM, CDR2 ANQGSEA. For the CDR3, the DNA is TGCAGCGTGGACTACTTAGGGGTGGATACGCAGTATTTT. Its protein product is CSVDYLGVDTQYF.

V usage is TRBV5-1 and J usage is TRBJ1-2; D may be TRBD1 (6 bases). CDR3 length: 15 residues. The germline V and J ends were trimmed by 2 bases and 3 bases, with 14 bases remaining between them. The germline CDR1 and CDR2 sequences are SGHRS and YFSETQ. The CDR3: CASSFGGPIDYGYTF. The DNA for the CDR3 is TGCGCCAGCAGCTTCGGGGGGCCCATTGACTATGGCTACACCTTC.

This clone was recorded a few times. The chain is built from TRBV27 and TRBJ1-2; weak D call: TRBD1 (5 bases). Between the trimmed V and J ends, which lost 3 bases and 6 bases, there was a span of 17 bases. Germline-derived CDR1 and CDR2 are MNHEY and SMNVEV (reference sequence). This CDR3 is 15 amino acids long. In DNA form, the CDR3 reads TGTGCCAGCAGTTTTAGGCAGGGTCCCTTACATGGCTACACCTTC. It translates to CASSFRQGPLHGYTF.

The gene calls are TRBV11-2 and TRBJ1-2; D uncertain. The length of the CDR3 is 13 residues. Germline CDR1 SGHAT, CDR2 FQNNGV. The germline V and J ends were trimmed by 3 bases and 4 bases, with 9 bases remaining between them. This chain's CDR3 is CASSFLGGYGYTF. CDR3 coding DNA: TGTGCCAGCAGCTTTCTCGGTGGCTATGGCTACACCTTC.

The V and J genes are TRBV11-3 and TRBJ2-1; possible D gene TRBD1, 6 bases. The CDR3 spans 15 residues. V lost 4 bases, J lost 7 bases, and 17 bases lay in between. Germline CDR1 reads SGHNT; CDR2 reads YENEEA. The CDR3: CASSSNPQGSNEQFF. The DNA of the CDR3 is TGTGCCAGCAGCTCCAATCCACAGGGTAGTAATGAGCAGTTCTTC.

The V call is TRBV7-9, the J call TRBJ1-2; TRBD1 might be the D (6 bases). The CDR3 loop spans 16 amino acids. Germline CDR1 SEHNR, CDR2 FQNEAQ (reference sequence). Trimming removed 6 bases from V and 0 bases from J, with 17 bases in between. The CDR3 sequence is CASRRTTGSTNYGYTF. The CDR3 DNA reads as TGTGCCAGCAGACGAACTACAGGGTCGACTAACTATGGCTACACCTTC.

This chain connects TRBV19 to TRBJ2-4; D possibly corresponds to TRBD2 (5 bases). From germline, CDR1 is LNHDA and CDR2 SQIVND (reference sequence). The CDR3 has 15 amino acids. Trimming took off 6 bases at V and 3 bases at J, with 15 bases between the two ends. CDR3 sequence: CASSSVGEIKNIQYF. CDR3 DNA: TGTGCCAGTAGCTCCGTCGGGGAGATCAAAAACATTCAGTACTTC.

The genes are TRBV7-9 and TRBJ2-3; 13 nucleotides agree with TRBD2. The length of the CDR3 is 19 residues. The J segment lost 0 bases and the V segment lost 5 bases, leaving 11 bases of the junction unmatched. Germline V lookup: CDR1 SEHNR, CDR2 FQNEAQ (reference sequence). CDR3 sequence: CASSPGGLAGSASTDTQYF. The CDR3 region has the DNA TGTGCCAGCAGCCCCGGGGGACTAGCGGGGAGCGCTAGCACAGATACGCAGTATTTT. The full variable domain, in which reference TRBV7-9 and TRBJ2-3 provide the parts outside the CDR3, is DTGVSQNPRHKITKRGQNVTFRCDPISEHNRLYWYRQTLGQGPEFLTYFQNEAQLEKSRLLSDRFSAERPKGSFSTLEIQRTEQGDSAMYLCASSPGGLAGSASTDTQYFGPGTRLTVL.

The J gene is TRBJ2-5, the V gene TRBV5-4; possibly TRBD1 for D (6 bases). Germline CDR1 and CDR2: SGHNT and YYREEE (reference sequence). V lost 4 bases and J 5 bases, leaving 12 bases between the germline ends. The CDR3 is 13 amino acids. CDR3 DNA sequence: TGTGCCAGCAGCATCACAGGGTTCGAGACCCAGTACTTC. Amino acid sequence: CASSITGFETQYF. Using reference TRBV5-4 and TRBJ2-5 for the parts outside the CDR3, the full variable domain is ETGVTQSPTHLIKTRGQQVTLRCSSQSGHNTVSWYQQALGQGPQFIFQYYREEENGRGNFPPRFSGLQFPNYSSELNVNALELDDSALYLCASSITGFETQYFGPGTRLLVL.

This rearrangement joins TRBV6-1 to TRBJ2-7; D possibly corresponds to TRBD1 (8 bases). Germline V gene data show CDR1 as MNHNS and CDR2 as SASEGT. Trimming removed 8 bases from V and 4 bases from J, with 18 bases in between. CDR3 size: 14 residues. The CDR3 DNA reads as TGTGCCAGCGCTACAGGGGGAGGGATATACGAGCAGTACGTC. Its protein product is CASATGGGIYEQYV.

The chain carries TRBV7-9 and TRBJ2-3, with 10 bases aligning to TRBD2. The V gene's germline CDR1 is SEHNR and CDR2 FQNEAQ (reference sequence). CDR3 length: 16 amino acids. The V and J ends lost 3 bases and 2 bases, in that order; junction bases with no gene match: 5. As DNA, the CDR3 is TGTGCCAGCAGCTTCCAACTAGCGGGAAACACAGATACGCAGTATTTT. Translation: CASSFQLAGNTDTQYF.

The gene calls are TRBV5-1 and TRBJ1-4, with D possibly TRBD1 on 6 matching bases. The germline gives CDR1 SGHRS, CDR2 YFSETQ. CDR3 length equals 17 residues. Trimming shortened V by 4 bases and J by 8 bases, and 24 bases separated the two germline ends. This chain's CDR3 is CASSPLSMGALGEKLFF. For the CDR3, the DNA is TGCGCCAGCAGCCCCCTCTCCATGGGGGCCCTTGGGGAAAAACTGTTTTTT. Looking up the rest from reference TRBV5-1 and TRBJ1-4 gives the full variable domain: KAGVTQTPRYLIKTRGQQVTLSCSPISGHRSVSWYQQTPGQGLQFLFEYFSETQRNKGNFPGRFSGRQFSNSRSEMNVSTLELGDSALYLCASSPLSMGALGEKLFFGSGTQLSVL.

The gene calls are TRBV19 and TRBJ1-6; TRBD1 is a possible D gene (5 bases). The V end lost 3 bases, the J end lost 5 bases, and 11 bases lay between the germline ends. The germline V gene encodes CDR1 LNHDA and CDR2 SQIVND (reference sequence). The CDR3 has 15 amino acids. This CDR3 is CASSMGRTNNSPLHF. CDR3 sequence (DNA): TGTGCCAGTAGTATGGGGCGGACTAATAATTCACCCCTCCACTTT.